This T cell receptor (beta chain) stems from a study of T cells after yellow fever vaccination. Germline assignment: CDR1 SGHTA and CDR2 FQGNSA. CDR3 length equals 12 residues. V was clipped by 6 bases and J by 9 bases, with 12 bases between them. Study results and limitations: Overall, a small share of clonotypes was seen in both CD4 and CD8 compartments.

About this clonotype itself: What it binds is unknown.

TCRdb ran MiXCR on the 5' RACE reads and lists one entry per CDR3 protein. The data show around 550,000 distinct CDR3 sequences, less than 20% seen once. This clonotype originated in a man aged 30 to 39 who received the YFV17D yellow fever vaccine. Sequenced here: PBMCs, sampled 15 days after the yellow fever booster vaccination. The J gene is TRBJ2-1, the V gene TRBV7-2; D call uncertain. The DNA for the CDR3 is TGTGCCAGCAGTCGCAGTCCGGCTGAGCAGTTCTTC. It is translated as CASSRSPAEQFF. Together with reference TRBV7-2 and TRBJ2-1, the CDR3 gives the full variable domain: GAGVSQSPSNKVTEKGKDVELRCDPISGHTALYWYRQSLGQGLEFLIYFQGNSAPDKSGLPSDRFSAERTGGSVSTLTIQRTQQEDSAVYLCASSRSPAEQFFGPGTRLTVL.